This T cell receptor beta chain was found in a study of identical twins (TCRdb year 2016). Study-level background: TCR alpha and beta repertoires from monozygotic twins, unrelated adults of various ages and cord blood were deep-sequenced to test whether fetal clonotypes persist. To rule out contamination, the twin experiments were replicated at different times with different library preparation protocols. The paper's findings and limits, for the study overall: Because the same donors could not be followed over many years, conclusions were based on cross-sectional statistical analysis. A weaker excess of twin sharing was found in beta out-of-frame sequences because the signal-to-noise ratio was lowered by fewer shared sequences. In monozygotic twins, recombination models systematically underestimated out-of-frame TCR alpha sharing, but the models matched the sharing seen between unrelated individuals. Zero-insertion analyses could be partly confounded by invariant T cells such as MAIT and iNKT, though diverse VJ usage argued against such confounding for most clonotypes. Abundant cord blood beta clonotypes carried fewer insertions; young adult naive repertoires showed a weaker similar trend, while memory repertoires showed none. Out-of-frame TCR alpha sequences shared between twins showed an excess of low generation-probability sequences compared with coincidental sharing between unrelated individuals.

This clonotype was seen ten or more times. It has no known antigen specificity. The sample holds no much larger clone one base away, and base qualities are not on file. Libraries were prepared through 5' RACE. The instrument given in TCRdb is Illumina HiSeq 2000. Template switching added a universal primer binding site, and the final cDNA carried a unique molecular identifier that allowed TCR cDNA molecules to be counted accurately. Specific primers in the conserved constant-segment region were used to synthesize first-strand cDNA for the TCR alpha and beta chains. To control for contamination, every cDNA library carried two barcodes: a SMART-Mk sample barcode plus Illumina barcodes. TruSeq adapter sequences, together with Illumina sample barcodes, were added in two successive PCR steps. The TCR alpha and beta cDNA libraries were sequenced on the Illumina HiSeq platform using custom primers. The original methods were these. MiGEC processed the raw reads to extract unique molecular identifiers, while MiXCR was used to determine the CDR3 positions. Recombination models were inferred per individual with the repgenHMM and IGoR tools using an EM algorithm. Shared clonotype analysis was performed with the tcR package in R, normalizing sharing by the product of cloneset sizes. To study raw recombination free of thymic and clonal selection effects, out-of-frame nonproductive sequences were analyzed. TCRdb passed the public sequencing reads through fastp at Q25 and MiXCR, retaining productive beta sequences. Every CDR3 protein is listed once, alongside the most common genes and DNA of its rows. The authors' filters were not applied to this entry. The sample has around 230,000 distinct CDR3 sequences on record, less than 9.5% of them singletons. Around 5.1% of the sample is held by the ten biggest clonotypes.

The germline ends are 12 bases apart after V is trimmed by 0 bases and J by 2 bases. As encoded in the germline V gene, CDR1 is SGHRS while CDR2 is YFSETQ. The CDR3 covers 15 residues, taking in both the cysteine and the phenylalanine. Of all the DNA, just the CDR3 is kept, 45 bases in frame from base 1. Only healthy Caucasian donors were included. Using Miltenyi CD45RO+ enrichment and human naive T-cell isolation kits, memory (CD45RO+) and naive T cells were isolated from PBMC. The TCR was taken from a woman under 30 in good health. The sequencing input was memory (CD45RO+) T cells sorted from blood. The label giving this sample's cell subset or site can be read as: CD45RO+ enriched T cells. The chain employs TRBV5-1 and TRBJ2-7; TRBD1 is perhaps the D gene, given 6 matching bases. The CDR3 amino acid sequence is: CASSLGWGPPYEQYF. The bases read TGCGCCAGCAGCTTGGGATGGGGGCCCCCCTACGAGCAGTACTTC.